This is a list of T cell receptor beta chains from one sample in a study of T-cell reconstitution after alpha-beta-depleted transplantation in children. One entry per CDR3 protein, called by TCRdb with MiXCR from the PCR reads. This sample yields nearly 250,000 distinct CDR3 sequences, of which roughly 7.7% are seen a single time; approximately 6.3% belongs to the top ten. Sequencing used PBMCs, mostly from graft donor cells, obtained 180 days after TCRalphabeta/CD19-depleted stem cell transplant. These receptors were collected from a male patient younger than 18 who had a stem cell transplant for acute lymphoblastic leukemia, so the T cells may come from the graft donor. Each CDR3 is given without its conserved first and last residue. Some rows have no size entry. The others give once, few or many, or a class for an expanded clone.

size: many
V: TRBV18
J: TRBJ2-7
CDR3: ASSPLAGGAYEQY

size: .
V: TRBV5-6
J: TRBJ2-7
CDR3: ASSPGQWGNEQY

size: many
V: TRBV4-2
J: TRBJ1-1
CDR3: ASSQASGTGDTEAF

size: few
V: TRBV29-1
J: TRBJ1-1
CDR3: SVGGPALSTEAF

size: many
V: TRBV3-1
J: TRBJ1-1
CDR3: ASAALGGSARAF

size: few
V: TRBV19
J: TRBJ2-5
CDR3: ASIAGTSAY

size: many
V: TRBV9
J: TRBJ2-2
CDR3: ASSVGGAGELF

size: few
V: TRBV6-2/TRBV6-3
J: TRBJ2-5
CDR3: ASSPPGLVSGTQY

size: many
V: TRBV12-3/TRBV12-4
J: TRBJ2-2
CDR3: ASIQDGYTGELF

size: few
V: TRBV9
J: TRBJ1-6
CDR3: ASSVDPGRTAPLH

size: many
V: TRBV7-9
J: TRBJ1-3
CDR3: ASSLEGSSGNTIY

size: many
V: TRBV12-3/TRBV12-4
J: TRBJ2-2
CDR3: ASTLFDRSGELF

size: many
V: TRBV6-2/TRBV6-3
J: TRBJ2-7
CDR3: ASSYARVGDRISYEQY

size: many
V: TRBV20-1
J: TRBJ2-5
CDR3: SARSIRSQY

size: many
V: TRBV27
J: TRBJ2-7
CDR3: ASSSLTGPHRTYEQY

size: few
V: TRBV6-5
J: TRBJ1-6
CDR3: ASSYSGQGFNSPLH

size: many
V: TRBV12-3/TRBV12-4
J: TRBJ2-3
CDR3: ASSLLTLVTDTQY

size: once
V: TRBV20-1
J: TRBJ1-3
CDR3: SARDGGVSGNTVY

size: many
V: TRBV28
J: TRBJ2-5
CDR3: ASRSPSDWTQY

size: .
V: TRBV6-1
J: TRBJ2-7
CDR3: ASSEDEWDSYEQY

size: many
V: TRBV9
J: TRBJ2-5
CDR3: ASSVEGQETQY

size: many
V: TRBV6-5
J: TRBJ1-2
CDR3: ASSYLIGQYYGYT

size: many
V: TRBV12-3/TRBV12-4
J: TRBJ2-1
CDR3: ASTKERGSYNEQF

size: .
V: TRBV12-3/TRBV12-4
J: TRBJ2-3
CDR3: ASSSETTRSTDTQY

size: many
V: TRBV29-1
J: TRBJ1-1
CDR3: SVEEGWGSDF

size: many
V: TRBV7-2
J: TRBJ2-1
CDR3: ASSSTSGGYNEQF

size: many
V: TRBV29-1
J: TRBJ2-7
CDR3: SVRGKGPTYEQY

size: many
V: TRBV4-2
J: TRBJ2-5
CDR3: ASSSEGSGEETQY

size: many
V: TRBV12-3/TRBV12-4
J: TRBJ1-6
CDR3: ASSLNRDRGNSPLH

size: many
V: TRBV29-1
J: TRBJ2-5
CDR3: SVEDLQGRIVETQY

size: many
V: TRBV28
J: TRBJ2-7
CDR3: ASSFLRETDEQY

size: many
V: TRBV5-1
J: TRBJ2-7
CDR3: ASSLAAGGQYEQY

size: many
V: TRBV3-1
J: TRBJ2-7
CDR3: ASSQEGEQY

size: .
V: TRBV19
J: TRBJ1-5
CDR3: ASAGSAPFNQPQH

size: many
V: TRBV7-9
J: TRBJ2-5
CDR3: ASSLAGEIKETQY

size: many
V: TRBV12-3/TRBV12-4
J: TRBJ1-2
CDR3: ASRPRNRGWNYGYT

size: many
V: TRBV5-5
J: TRBJ2-2
CDR3: ASSFSWASTGELF

size: many
V: TRBV3-1
J: TRBJ2-1
CDR3: ASSPGGYNEQF

size: once
V: TRBV7-6
J: TRBJ2-3
CDR3: ASSLGTSSTTDTQY

size: many
V: TRBV5-1
J: TRBJ2-2
CDR3: ASSGGLAPGELF

size: many
V: TRBV15
J: TRBJ2-7
CDR3: ATSRDIGGYEQY

size: .
V: TRBV3-1
J: TRBJ2-1
CDR3: ASSRTDYNEQF

size: many
V: TRBV7-9
J: TRBJ2-2
CDR3: ASSLGSDTGELF

size: many
V: TRBV24-1
J: TRBJ2-1
CDR3: ATSDQGDPSSYNEQF

size: many
V: TRBV12-3/TRBV12-4
J: TRBJ2-7
CDR3: ASSISYEQY

size: few
V: TRBV13
J: TRBJ2-7
CDR3: ASSVGTGRTPY

size: .
V: TRBV6-2/TRBV6-3
J: TRBJ2-7
CDR3: ASSYLDRGRYEQY

size: many
V: TRBV3-1
J: TRBJ2-2
CDR3: ASSNLMGVNTGELF

size: .
V: TRBV19
J: TRBJ2-3
CDR3: ASSIAGNTQY

size: many
V: TRBV7-9
J: TRBJ2-1
CDR3: ASRQQGNEQF

size: many
V: TRBV10-3
J: TRBJ2-7
CDR3: AISDGVGPYEQY

size: .
V: TRBV27
J: TRBJ2-7
CDR3: ASSFGSGAWREQY

size: many
V: TRBV5-1
J: TRBJ2-1
CDR3: ASSPGLDKNYNEQF